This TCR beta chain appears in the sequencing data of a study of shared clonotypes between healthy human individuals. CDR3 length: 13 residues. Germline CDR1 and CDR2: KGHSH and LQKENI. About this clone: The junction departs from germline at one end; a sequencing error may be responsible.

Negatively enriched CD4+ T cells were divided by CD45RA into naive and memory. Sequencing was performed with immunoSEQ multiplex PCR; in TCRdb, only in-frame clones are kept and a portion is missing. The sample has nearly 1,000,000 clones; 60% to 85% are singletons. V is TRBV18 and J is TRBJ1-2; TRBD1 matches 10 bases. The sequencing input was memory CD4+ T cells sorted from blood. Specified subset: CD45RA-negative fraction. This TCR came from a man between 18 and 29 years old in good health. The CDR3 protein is CATSSGTGVGYTF. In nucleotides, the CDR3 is TGTGCCACCTCATCCGGGACAGGGGTCGGCTACACCTTC.